One and the same sample provided the 30 T cell receptor beta chains below, sequenced in a study of control samples from healthy donors and cancer patients. The data were produced by immunoSEQ multiplex PCR, yet TCRdb's version contains in-frame clones alone and is incomplete. The table records roughly 120,000 clones, roughly 90% of them present only once. The sample taken for sequencing was PBMCs. Receptors originate from a woman aged 60-70 years with lung cancer.

The gene calls are TRBV7-9 and TRBJ2-7; maybe TRBD1 (6 bases). The V end was cut by 5 bases, the J end by 2 bases, with 22 bases between. Germline V gene lookup returns CDR1 SEHNR and CDR2 FQNEAQ (reference sequence). This CDR3 spans 17 amino acids. The CDR3 protein is CASSINFDRRYPYEQYF. CDR3 DNA: TGTGCCAGCAGCATTAACTTCGACAGGCGGTACCCCTACGAGCAGTACTTC.

The chain joins TRBV5-4 to TRBJ1-2; 9 positions agree with TRBD1. Germline lookup yields CDR1 SGHNT and CDR2 YYREEE (reference sequence). The CDR3 sequence is 14 residues long. V lost 6 bases to trimming and J lost 3 bases; unmatched junction nucleotides: 6. CDR3 DNA: TGTGCCAGCACCCCACGACAGGGGGACTATGGCTACACCTTC. The encoded protein is CASTPRQGDYGYTF.

With respect to this clone: The germline gene is not matched at one end of the junction; a read error may be the cause. The CDR3 region has the DNA TGTGCCAGTAGGATAGGAAACGAGCAGTACTTC. Amino acid sequence: CASRIGNEQYF. The chain has TRBV19 and TRBJ2-7, with D unresolved. CDR1 LNHDA and CDR2 SQIVND come from the germline V gene (reference sequence). This CDR3 has 11 residues.

This clone was seen only once. The chain joins TRBV7-9 to TRBJ2-2; D gene unclear. With 1 base removed from V and 2 bases from J, the gap between germline ends came to 8 bases. CDR3 length: 15 residues. Per the germline V gene, CDR1 is SEHNR and CDR2 is FQNEAQ (reference sequence). In DNA form, the CDR3 reads TGTGCCAGCAGCTTAGTTGGTCGTAACACCGGGGAGCTGTTTTTT. It codes for CASSLVGRNTGELFF.

This clone was counted only a few times. This sample includes further DNA sequences coding for the same CDR3. The gene calls are TRBV9 and TRBJ1-5; a possible D gene is TRBD1 (5 bases). CDR3 length: 14 amino acids. CDR1 SGDLS and CDR2 YYNGEE come from the germline V gene. Between the trimmed V and J ends, which lost 0 bases and 2 bases, there was a span of 6 bases. CDR3 nucleotide sequence: TGTGCCAGCAGCGTAGAAGGGGGCAATCAGCCCCAGCATTTT. It translates to CASSVEGGNQPQHF. Complete variable domain (other parts from reference TRBV9 and TRBJ1-5): DSGVTQTPKHLITATGQRVTLRCSPRSGDLSVYWYQQSLDQGLQFLIQYYNGEERAKGNILERFSAQQFPDLHSELNLSSLELGDSALYFCASSVEGGNQPQHFGDGTRLSIL.

The chain joins TRBV3-1 (or the pseudogene TRBV3-2) to TRBJ1-6; D is ambiguous. Germline V gives CDR1 LGHDT, CDR2 YNNKEL (reference sequence). This CDR3 is 14 amino acids long. V lost 1 base to trimming and J lost 5 bases, with 6 bases between them. As DNA, the CDR3 is TGTGCCAGCAGCCAAGGGGTTAATAATTCACCCCTCCACTTT. This gives the protein CASSQGVNNSPLHF.

This chain uses TRBV5-1 with TRBJ1-5; D unclear. Per the germline V gene, CDR1 is SGHRS and CDR2 is YFSETQ. The length of the CDR3 is 15 residues. V was pared by 0 bases and J by 0 bases, with 7 bases between. The CDR3 nucleotides are TGCGCCAGCAGCTTGGGCGTAGATAGCAATCAGCCCCAGCATTTT. It is translated as CASSLGVDSNQPQHF.

The gene calls are TRBV2 and TRBJ1-2; tentative D call: TRBD1 (6 bases). Trimming removed 2 bases at V and 6 bases at J, with 7 bases between. From germline, CDR1 is SNHLY and CDR2 FYNNEI. CDR3 length equals 12 residues. CDR3 sequence (DNA): TGTGCCAGCAGTGAAAGGGGGAATGGCTACACCTTC. Amino acids: CASSERGNGYTF.

This chain joins TRBV29-1 and TRBJ1-2, with TRBD1 as a possible D gene (5 bases). Germline V gene data show CDR1 as SQVTM and CDR2 as ANQGSEA. Between the trimmed V and J ends, which lost 0 bases and 2 bases, there was a span of 16 bases. The CDR3 totals 16 residues. In nucleotides, the CDR3 is TGCAGCGTTGAAGATCCGATGGGCGCAGGGAACTATGGCTACACCTTC. Its translation: CSVEDPMGAGNYGYTF. Full variable domain (outside the CDR3, taken from reference TRBV29-1 and TRBJ1-2): SAVISQKPSRDICQRGTSLTIQCQVDSQVTMMFWYRQQPGQSLTLIATANQGSEATYESGFVIDKFPISRPNLTFSTLTVSNMSPEDSSIYLCSVEDPMGAGNYGYTFGSGTRLTVV.

The chain has TRBV5-5 and TRBJ1-5; TRBD1 is a possible D gene (5 bases). This CDR3 is 16 amino acids long. V was clipped by 4 bases and J by 4 bases, with 18 bases between them. CDR1 is SGHKS, CDR2 YYEKEE, per germline (reference sequence). The CDR3 bases are TGTGCCAGCAGCCAAACTCAGGGAGGAACTAATCAGCCCCAGCATTTT. It codes for CASSQTQGGTNQPQHF.

The chain is built from TRBV7-2 and TRBJ1-1; a possible D gene is TRBD1 (5 bases). Germline lookup yields CDR1 SGHTA and CDR2 FQGNSA. V dropped 4 bases and J dropped 10 bases, with 19 bases sitting between them. This CDR3 comprises 14 residues. The CDR3 DNA reads as TGTGCCAGCAGCTCAACGTTGTTTGGGGGAGGAGCTTTCTTT. This encodes CASSSTLFGGGAFF.

This chain joins TRBV5-4 and TRBJ1-5, with D unclear. The V gene lost 6 bases and the J gene lost 0 bases, with 13 bases spanning the gap. This CDR3 is 15 amino acids long. Germline CDR1 SGHNT, CDR2 YYREEE (reference sequence). In nucleotides, the CDR3 is TGTGCCAGCAACAATCCCAAGTATAGCAATCAGCCCCAGCATTTT. Amino acid sequence: CASNNPKYSNQPQHF.

The chain couples TRBV3-1 (or the pseudogene TRBV3-2) to TRBJ2-5, with D possibly TRBD2 on 6 matching bases. The germline V and J ends were trimmed by 4 bases and 2 bases, with 14 bases remaining between them. The CDR3 is 15 amino acids. From germline, CDR1 is LGHDT and CDR2 YNNKEL (reference sequence). Written as DNA, the CDR3 is TGTGCCAGCAGCCCTATCCCGGCGGGGCAAGAGACCCAGTACTTC. It yields the protein CASSPIPAGQETQYF.

This chain connects TRBV5-4 to TRBJ2-1; 8 bases fit TRBD2. V was pared by 3 bases and J by 10 bases, with 9 bases of the junction left unmatched. The CDR3 is 14 amino acids. Germline CDR1 reads SGHNT; CDR2 reads YYREEE (reference sequence). The CDR3 sequence is CASSWTSSLGEQFF. CDR3 DNA sequence: TGTGCCAGCAGCTGGACTAGCAGCTTGGGGGAGCAGTTCTTC.

The chain has TRBV5-6 and TRBJ1-4; 7 nucleotides agree with TRBD1. The germline CDR1 and CDR2 sequences are SGHDT and YYEEEE. This CDR3 is 15 amino acids long. V shed 4 bases and J 0 bases; nucleotides not matched to a gene: 3. CDR3 protein: CASSPTGATNEKLFF. The CDR3, as DNA: TGTGCCAGCAGCCCAACAGGGGCAACTAATGAAAAACTGTTTTTT. Full variable domain (remainder filled in from reference TRBV5-6 and TRBJ1-4): DAGVTQSPTHLIKTRGQQVTLRCSPKSGHDTVSWYQQALGQGPQFIFQYYEEEERQRGNFPDRFSGHQFPNYSSELNVNALLLGDSALYLCASSPTGATNEKLFFGSGTQLSVL.

The chain carries TRBV3-1 (or the pseudogene TRBV3-2) and TRBJ1-2; the D is unclear. Per germline, CDR1 LGHDT and CDR2 YNNKEL (reference sequence). V lost 4 bases and J lost 6, with 18 bases in between. The CDR3 extends over 15 amino acids. CDR3 region: CASSPKVGVSNGYTF. The CDR3 nucleotides are TGTGCCAGCAGCCCAAAGGTCGGGGTTAGCAATGGCTACACCTTC.

This chain links TRBV5-1 with TRBJ2-1; 10 bases match TRBD2. Germline CDR1 reads SGHRS; CDR2 reads YFSETQ. V was clipped by 4 bases and J by 7 bases; unmatched bases: 5. The CDR3 totals 14 residues. The CDR3 sequence is CASSLGLAANEQFF. In DNA form, the CDR3 reads TGCGCCAGCAGCCTTGGACTAGCGGCAAATGAGCAGTTCTTC.

This chain uses TRBV25-1 with TRBJ2-7; D remains unclear. Germline assignment: CDR1 MGHDK and CDR2 SYGVNS. Deletions cut 4 bases from V and 4 bases from J, with 5 bases between. This CDR3 contains 11 residues. CDR3 loop: CASSAWYEQYF. CDR3 DNA: TGTGCCAGCAGTGCTTGGTACGAGCAGTACTTC.

The chain links TRBV5-1 to TRBJ1-5; no clear D. The CDR3 has 15 amino acids. CDR1 and CDR2 (germline): SGHRS, YFSETQ. V was pared by 1 base and J by 0 bases, with 8 bases between. The CDR3, as DNA: TGCGCCAGCAGCTTGACCCCCTATAGCAATCAGCCCCAGCATTTT. This encodes CASSLTPYSNQPQHF.

The J gene is TRBJ1-4, the V gene TRBV2; unclear D gene. This CDR3 spans 12 amino acids. The V and J ends lost 6 bases and 6 bases respectively, with 8 bases between them. Germline V CDR1 and CDR2: SNHLY, FYNNEI. The DNA of the CDR3 is TGTGCCAGCAGGTACACAGATGAAAAACTGTTTTTT. Its translation: CASRYTDEKLFF.

The chain employs TRBV9 and TRBJ1-1, with TRBD1 identical over 9 bases. CDR3 length: 15 amino acids. Germline assignment: CDR1 SGDLS and CDR2 YYNGEE. V trimming: 3 bases; J trimming: 5 bases; junction bases outside the gene matches: 8. The CDR3 DNA reads as TGTGCCAGCAGCGGGGGGACAGGGTTGTCTACTGAAGCTTTCTTT. It is translated as CASSGGTGLSTEAFF.

This chain links TRBV19 with TRBJ1-5; no clear D gene. There are 15 residues in the CDR3. Per the germline V gene, CDR1 is LNHDA and CDR2 is SQIVND (reference sequence). V was cut by 4 bases and J by 0 bases, with 10 bases left in between. Here the CDR3 reads CASSTLQYSNQPQHF. The CDR3 DNA is TGTGCCAGTAGTACTTTACAGTATAGCAATCAGCCCCAGCATTTT.

The CDR3 region has the DNA TGTGCCAGCAGACGAGACAGGGCGTGGAACGAGCAGTACTTC. This codes for CASRRDRAWNEQYF. The chain is built from TRBV7-2 and TRBJ2-7; 7 bases align to TRBD1. Germline V CDR1 and CDR2: SGHTA, FQGNSA. This CDR3 contains 14 residues. With V trimmed by 6 bases and J by 5 bases, 10 bases remained unmatched. Full variable domain (rest looked up from reference TRBV7-2 and TRBJ2-7): GAGVSQSPSNKVTEKGKDVELRCDPISGHTALYWYRQSLGQGLEFLIYFQGNSAPDKSGLPSDRFSAERTGGSVSTLTIQRTQQEDSAVYLCASRRDRAWNEQYFGPGTRLTVT.

This clone has at least ten counts. V and J are TRBV6-2 or TRBV6-3 and TRBJ2-5, with 7 bases fitting TRBD1. This CDR3 has 16 amino acids. The germline V gene encodes CDR1 MNHEY and CDR2 SVGEGT. J lost 1 base, V lost 0 bases, and 5 bases had no gene match. CDR3 loop: CASSYSLRQGQETQYF. The CDR3 DNA reads as TGTGCCAGCAGTTACTCCCTACGACAGGGCCAAGAGACCCAGTACTTC.

The rearrangement uses TRBV15 and TRBJ2-6; perhaps TRBD1 as D (6 bases). The germline gives CDR1 LNHNV, CDR2 YYDKDF (reference sequence). The CDR3 runs 17 residues. Trimming shortened V by 6 bases and J by 0 bases, and 15 bases separated the two germline ends. The CDR3 DNA reads TGTGCCACCAGACCACAGGGAAGTGTCTCTGGGGCCAACGTCCTGACTTTC. It specifies CATRPQGSVSGANVLTF.

This clone was observed a few times. This chain joins TRBV28 and TRBJ1-2, with D unclear. The germline gives CDR1 MDHEN, CDR2 SYDVKM. V lost 7 bases to trimming and J lost 4 bases, with 13 bases between them. The CDR3 is 13 amino acids. CDR3 in amino acids: CASTMGGFYGYTF. Written as DNA, the CDR3 is TGTGCCAGCACCATGGGTGGCTTCTATGGCTACACCTTC.

The chain combines TRBV7-3 with TRBJ2-7; the D is unclear. CDR1 and CDR2 (germline): SGHTA, FQGTGA. The CDR3 loop spans 13 amino acids. Trimming removed 4 bases at V and 7 bases at J, with 14 bases between. This CDR3 reads CASSSAPGREQYF. CDR3 in DNA: TGTGCCAGCAGCTCAGCACCTGGCAGGGAGCAGTACTTC.

The genes are TRBV7-2 and TRBJ1-2, with a tentative D call TRBD1 (5 bases). The CDR3 sequence is 15 residues long. The ends were cut back, 5 bases at V and 8 bases at J, with 21 bases in the middle. Germline loops: CDR1 SGHTA, CDR2 FQGNSA. The CDR3 region has the DNA TGTGCCAGCAGCCAACACGCTGACAGCGGCGGGGGCTACACCTTC. This translates into CASSQHADSGGGYTF.

The chain uses TRBV7-2 and TRBJ2-7; D is uncertain. V was shortened by 4 bases and J by 4 bases, with 14 bases between the two germline ends. Germline V lookup: CDR1 SGHTA, CDR2 FQGNSA. This CDR3 has 14 residues. CDR3 in amino acids: CASSSPSPSYEQYF. DNA of the CDR3: TGTGCCAGCAGCTCCCCGAGTCCATCATACGAGCAGTACTTC.

This sequence joins TRBV15 and TRBJ1-2, with D perhaps matching TRBD1 (5 bases). Germline CDR1 reads LNHNV; CDR2 reads YYDKDF (reference sequence). The CDR3 contains 14 residues. With 5 bases removed from V and 8 bases from J, the gap between germline ends came to 18 bases. The CDR3 nucleotides read TGTGCCACCAGCCGATTTGCGGGGGAATGGGGCTACACCTTC. Protein: CATSRFAGEWGYTF.